These 21 T cell receptor beta chains were sequenced from one sample in a study of blood T cell repertoires in COVID-19. TCRdb's table, derived via immunoSEQ multiplex PCR, lists solely in-frame clones and lacks some. Among around 400,000 clones listed, roughly 87% were seen once. The sample consisted of PBMCs or T cells enriched from blood (not recorded which). These receptor sequences come from a woman between 45 and 65 years old who had recovered from COVID-19.

This chain joins TRBV20-1 and TRBJ1-2; TRBD1 matches at 10 bases. Germline V gene lookup returns CDR1 DFQATT and CDR2 SNEGSKA (reference sequence). Losses at the gene ends were 3 bases for V and 2 bases for J; bases not matched to a gene: 3. The CDR3 contains 14 residues. CDR3 loop: CSASMGQGNYGYTF. CDR3 bases: TGCAGTGCTAGTATGGGACAGGGGAACTATGGCTACACCTTC.

This chain joins TRBV5-1 and TRBJ1-2; 7 positions match TRBD1. CDR3 length equals 16 residues. Trimming removed 0 bases from V and 8 bases from J; junction bases left unmatched: 13. Per the germline V gene, CDR1 is SGHRS and CDR2 is YFSETQ. The CDR3 loop reads CASSLVAKQGLRGYTF. The DNA of the CDR3 is TGCGCCAGCAGCTTGGTAGCGAAACAGGGGTTGCGCGGCTACACCTTC.

The chain couples TRBV30 to TRBJ1-5; no reliable D call. Deletions cut 0 bases from V and 7 bases from J, with 10 bases between. Germline CDR1 reads GTSNPN; CDR2 reads SVGIG (reference sequence). The CDR3 loop spans 13 amino acids. This chain's CDR3 is CAWSVRGEQPQHF. In nucleotides, the CDR3 is TGTGCCTGGAGTGTTCGGGGAGAGCAGCCCCAGCATTTT. Supplemented by reference TRBV30 and TRBJ1-5, the full variable domain reads SQTIHQWPATLVQPVGSPLSLECTVEGTSNPNLYWYRQAAGRGLQLLFYSVGIGQISSEVPQNLSASRPQDRQFILSSKKLLLSDSGFYLCAWSVRGEQPQHFGDGTRLSIL.

The chain couples TRBV7-7 to TRBJ2-5, with D maybe TRBD2 (6 bases). This CDR3 comprises 16 residues. V gave up 5 bases and J gave up 5 bases, with 21 bases separating them. Germline lookup yields CDR1 SSHAT and CDR2 FNYEAQ (reference sequence). The CDR3 sequence: CASSPLLGTGGETQYF. In DNA form, the CDR3 reads TGTGCCAGCAGCCCCCTGTTGGGGACTGGGGGGGAGACCCAGTACTTC.

This sequence joins TRBV19 and TRBJ1-5; a weak D match, TRBD1 (5 bases). Trimming left V 4 bases short and J 7 bases short, with 17 bases between. The CDR3 runs to 15 residues. Looked up from germline, CDR1 is LNHDA and CDR2 is SQIVND (reference sequence). The CDR3 reads CASSTGTPRWQPQHF. For the CDR3, the DNA is TGTGCCAGTAGTACGGGGACTCCCCGGTGGCAGCCCCAGCATTTT.

In its sample, this clone was seen once. The chain couples TRBV12-3 or TRBV12-4 to TRBJ1-1; D is ambiguous. This CDR3 contains 13 residues. Deletions cut 4 bases from V and 1 base from J, with 7 bases between. Here the CDR3 DNA reads TGTGCCAGCAGTTACAACCAGAACACTGAAGCTTTCTTT. It is translated as CASSYNQNTEAFF.

The chain has TRBV15 and TRBJ1-2; D gene uncertain. The CDR3 runs 14 residues. Germline lookup yields CDR1 LNHNV and CDR2 YYDKDF (reference sequence). V was cut by 8 bases and J by 3 bases, with 16 bases left in between. This CDR3 reads CATRTGVRDYGYTF. The CDR3 DNA reads as TGTGCCACCCGTACCGGGGTGCGGGACTATGGCTACACCTTC.

The V gene is TRBV3-1 (or the pseudogene TRBV3-2), the J gene TRBJ2-7, with 9 bases lining up with TRBD1. With V trimmed by 6 bases and J by 5 bases, 14 bases remained unmatched. CDR3 size: 16 residues. Looked up from germline, CDR1 is LGHDT and CDR2 is YNNKEL (reference sequence). CDR3 sequence (DNA): TGTGCCAGCAGTCCCCCAAGGGACAGGGAACGGCACGAGCAGTACTTC. It yields the protein CASSPPRDRERHEQYF.

The genes are TRBV19 and TRBJ2-5, with a possible D match to TRBD2 (6 bases). Germline V gives CDR1 LNHDA, CDR2 SQIVND (reference sequence). The CDR3 consists of 15 residues. Trimming removed 5 bases from V and 1 base from J, with 14 bases in between. CDR3 sequence reads: CASSVGGGSQETQYF. As DNA, the CDR3 is TGTGCCAGTAGTGTGGGGGGTGGCAGCCAAGAGACCCAGTACTTC.

The rearrangement joins TRBV7-2 to TRBJ1-2; D is ambiguous. CDR1 SGHTA and CDR2 FQGNSA come from the germline V gene. The CDR3 extends over 15 amino acids. V was trimmed by 0 bases and J by 4 bases, leaving 12 bases between them. The CDR3 nucleotides read TGTGCCAGCAGCTTAGCCCCACAGAGCTCCTATGGCTACACCTTC. This sequence encodes CASSLAPQSSYGYTF. The full variable domain, with the rest looked up from reference TRBV7-2 and TRBJ1-2, is GAGVSQSPSNKVTEKGKDVELRCDPISGHTALYWYRQSLGQGLEFLIYFQGNSAPDKSGLPSDRFSAERTGGSVSTLTIQRTQQEDSAVYLCASSLAPQSSYGYTFGSGTRLTVV.

The CDR3 loop reads CASSLGQGARGNSPLHF. In nucleotides, the CDR3 is TGCGCCAGCAGCCTGGGACAGGGGGCGAGGGGTAATTCACCCCTCCACTTT. The rearrangement joins TRBV5-1 to TRBJ1-6, with 12 positions matching TRBD1. With V trimmed by 4 bases and J by 6 bases, 8 bases remained unmatched. Germline V lookup: CDR1 SGHRS, CDR2 YFSETQ. This CDR3 is 17 amino acids long.

The J gene is TRBJ2-3, the V gene TRBV7-2; D is unresolved. The CDR3 is made up of 13 amino acids. Germline V lookup: CDR1 SGHTA, CDR2 FQGNSA. Deletions cut 5 bases from V and 0 bases from J, with 6 bases between. CDR3 sequence: CASSTGSTDTQYF. The CDR3 DNA reads TGTGCCAGCAGCACGGGTAGCACAGATACGCAGTATTTT.

This rearrangement joins TRBV5-8 to TRBJ1-1, with TRBD1 identical over 7 bases. The CDR3 extends over 13 amino acids. Germline V CDR1 and CDR2: SGHTS, YDEGEE. With 4 bases clipped from V and 5 bases from J, the junction kept 5 bases outside the gene matches. Here the CDR3 DNA reads TGTGCCAGCAGCCTACAGGGGCAGACTGAAGCTTTCTTT. This translates into CASSLQGQTEAFF.

The J gene is TRBJ1-4, the V gene TRBV7-6; D gene uncertain. CDR3 size: 13 residues. Germline V lookup: CDR1 SGHVS, CDR2 FNYEAQ. The V end lost 4 bases, the J end lost 3 bases, and 6 bases lay between the germline ends. CDR3 bases: TGTGCCAGCAGCTCCTACGCTAATGAAAAACTGTTTTTT. Amino acid sequence: CASSSYANEKLFF. The entire variable domain, with the rest obtained from reference TRBV7-6 and TRBJ1-4, is as follows: GAGVSQSPRYKVTKRGQDVALRCDPISGHVSLYWYRQALGQGPEFLTYFNYEAQQDKSGLPNDRFSAERPEGSISTLTIQRTEQRDSAMYRCASSSYANEKLFFGSGTQLSVL.

This rearrangement joins TRBV19 to TRBJ1-6, with 9 positions matching TRBD1. The CDR3 has 13 amino acids. Germline V gene lookup returns CDR1 LNHDA and CDR2 SQIVND (reference sequence). V was pared by 6 bases and J by 9 bases, with 3 bases of the junction left unmatched. The CDR3 spells CASRGDRVSPLHF. The CDR3, as DNA: TGTGCCAGTAGGGGGGACAGGGTTTCACCCCTCCACTTT.

J is TRBJ1-3 and V is TRBV19; 7 bases fit TRBD1. Germline values: CDR1 LNHDA, CDR2 SQIVND (reference sequence). V lost 6 bases and J lost 0; bases outside the gene matches: 14. The CDR3 is made up of 18 amino acids. In DNA, the CDR3 is TGTGCCAGTAGCACCTTCGGGACAGCTCCTCTCTCTGGAAACACCATATATTTT. It is translated as CASSTFGTAPLSGNTIYF. Based on the CDR3 plus reference TRBV19 and TRBJ1-3, the full variable domain is DGGITQSPKYLFRKEGQNVTLSCEQNLNHDAMYWYRQDPGQGLRLIYYSQIVNDFQKGDIAEGYSVSREKKESFPLTVTSAQKNPTAFYLCASSTFGTAPLSGNTIYFGEGSWLTVV.

The gene calls are TRBV18 and TRBJ1-1; 9 bases agree with TRBD1. The V segment lost 3 bases and the J segment 4 bases; nucleotides outside the gene matches: 3. The CDR3 is made up of 14 amino acids. Germline CDR1 and CDR2: KGHSH and LQKENI. Here the CDR3 DNA reads TGTGCCAGCTCACCGGGACAGGGTTTCACTGAAGCTTTCTTT. Its translation: CASSPGQGFTEAFF.

By its share, this clone is medium-sized. This rearrangement joins TRBV11-3 to TRBJ1-1; possibly TRBD1 for D (5 bases). The CDR3 runs 14 residues. V was pared by 7 bases and J by 1 base, with 13 bases between. Germline CDR1 is SGHNT and CDR2 is YENEEA. The chain's CDR3 is CASTEGVWNTEAFF. As DNA, the CDR3 is TGTGCCAGCACCGAAGGGGTCTGGAACACTGAAGCTTTCTTT. Complete variable domain (other parts from reference TRBV11-3 and TRBJ1-1): EAGVVQSPRYKIIEKKQPVAFWCNPISGHNTLYWYLQNLGQGPELLIRYENEEAVDDSQLPKDRFSAERLKGVDSTLKIQPAELGDSAVYLCASTEGVWNTEAFFGQGTRLTVV.

In DNA form, the CDR3 reads TGTGCCAGCAGCTCCCCCCCCGGCTCCTACAATGAGCAGTTCTTC. It specifies CASSSPPGSYNEQFF. The chain recombines TRBV5-4 with TRBJ2-1; D call uncertain. The CDR3 runs to 15 residues. Trimming took off 3 bases at V and 0 bases at J, with 10 bases between the two ends. The V gene's germline CDR1 is SGHNT and CDR2 YYREEE (reference sequence).

The chain carries TRBV4-1 and TRBJ1-1; no firm D call. The V and J ends lost 1 base and 1 base respectively, with 7 bases between them. Looked up from germline, CDR1 is MGHRA and CDR2 is YSYEKL. The CDR3 sequence is 14 residues long. CDR3 DNA: TGCGCCAGCAGCCAAGGAGCAGGGAACACTGAAGCTTTCTTT. It translates to CASSQGAGNTEAFF.

The J gene is TRBJ2-2, the V gene TRBV13; 14 nucleotides line up with TRBD2. V lost 4 bases and J lost 7; bases outside the gene matches: 8. Germline V lookup: CDR1 PRHDT, CDR2 FYEKMQ (reference sequence). The CDR3 contains 17 residues. The CDR3 DNA reads TGTGCCAGCAGCTCATTCAGACTAGCGGGAGGGCTCGGGGAGCTGTTTTTT. Protein product: CASSSFRLAGGLGELFF.